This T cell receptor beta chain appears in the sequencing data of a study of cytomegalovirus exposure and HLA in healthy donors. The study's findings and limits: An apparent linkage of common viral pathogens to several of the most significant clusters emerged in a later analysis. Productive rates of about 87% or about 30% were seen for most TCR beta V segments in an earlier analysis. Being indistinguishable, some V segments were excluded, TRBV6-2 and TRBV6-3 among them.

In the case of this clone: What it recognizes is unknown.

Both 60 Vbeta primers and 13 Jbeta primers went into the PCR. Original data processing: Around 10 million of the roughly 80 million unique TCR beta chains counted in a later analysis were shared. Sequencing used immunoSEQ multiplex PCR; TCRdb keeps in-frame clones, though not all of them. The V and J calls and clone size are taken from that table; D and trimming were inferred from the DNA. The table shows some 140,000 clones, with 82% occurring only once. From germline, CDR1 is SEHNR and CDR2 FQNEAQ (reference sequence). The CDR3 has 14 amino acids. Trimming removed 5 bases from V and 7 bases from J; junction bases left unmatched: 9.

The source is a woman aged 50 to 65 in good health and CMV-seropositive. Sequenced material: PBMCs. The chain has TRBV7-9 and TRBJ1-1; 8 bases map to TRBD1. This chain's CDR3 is CASSQGQEIGEAFF. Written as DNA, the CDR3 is TGTGCCAGCAGCCAGGGACAGGAGATTGGTGAAGCTTTCTTT.